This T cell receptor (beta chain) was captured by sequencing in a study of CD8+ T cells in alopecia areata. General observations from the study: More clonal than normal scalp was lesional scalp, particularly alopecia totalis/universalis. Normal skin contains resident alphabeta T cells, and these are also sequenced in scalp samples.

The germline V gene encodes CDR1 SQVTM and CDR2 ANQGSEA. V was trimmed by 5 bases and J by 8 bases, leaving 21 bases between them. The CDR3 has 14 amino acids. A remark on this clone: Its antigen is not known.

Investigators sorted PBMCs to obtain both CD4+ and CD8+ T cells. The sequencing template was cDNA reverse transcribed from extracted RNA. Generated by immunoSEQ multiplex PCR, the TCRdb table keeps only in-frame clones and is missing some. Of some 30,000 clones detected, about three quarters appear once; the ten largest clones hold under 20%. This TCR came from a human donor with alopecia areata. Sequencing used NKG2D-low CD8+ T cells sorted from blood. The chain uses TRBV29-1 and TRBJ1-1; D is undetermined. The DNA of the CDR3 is TGCAGCGTTACACACCCTGGGAACAGTTTAGAAGCTTTCTTT. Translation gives CSVTHPGNSLEAFF.